The 17 T cell receptor beta chains below were found in one sample sequenced in a study of PD-1 blockade in classical Hodgkin lymphoma. TCRdb keeps only in-frame clones here, not all; method: immunoSEQ multiplex PCR. Among tens of thousands of clones, around 80% were seen once, and the ten largest hold 9.4%. Sample time point: cycle 4 day 1 (C4D1), after five to seven weeks of nivolumab. Every one of the patients relapsed after autologous stem cell transplantation (brentuximab vedotin exposure was variable). The source was peripheral blood mononuclear cells (PBMCs), collected before the fourth cycle of nivolumab. The receptors were sampled from a human donor with classical Hodgkin lymphoma.

This chain joins TRBV27 and TRBJ1-4, with D tentatively TRBD1 (6 bases). The CDR3 loop spans 16 amino acids. Looked up from germline, CDR1 is MNHEY and CDR2 is SMNVEV (reference sequence). V was cut by 7 bases and J by 4 bases, with 19 bases left in between. CDR3 amino acids: CASTPPSGAGNEKLFF. CDR3 coding DNA: TGTGCCAGCACCCCCCCGTCGGGGGCCGGTAATGAAAAACTGTTTTTT.

The rearrangement uses TRBV28 and TRBJ2-1, with TRBD2 matching over 10 bases. Trimming at V came to 4 bases and at J to 4 bases, leaving 7 bases not matched to a gene. There are 16 residues in the CDR3. The V gene's germline CDR1 is MDHEN and CDR2 SYDVKM. CDR3 protein: CASSSEAGGPYNEQFF. The DNA for the CDR3 is TGTGCCAGCAGTTCTGAAGCGGGAGGGCCTTACAATGAGCAGTTCTTC.

The rearrangement joins TRBV6-5 to TRBJ1-2; maybe TRBD1 (5 bases). From germline, CDR1 is MNHEY and CDR2 SVGAGI. CDR3 length equals 14 residues. Trimming took 1 base from V and 2 from J, leaving 8 bases between them. The CDR3 DNA is TGTGCCAGCAGTTACTGGGGCCAGAACTATGGCTACACCTTC. It specifies CASSYWGQNYGYTF.

This clone was detected a few times. The J gene is TRBJ2-1, the V gene TRBV6-5; TRBD1 aligns across 9 bases. The CDR3 totals 16 residues. Unmatched junction bases numbered 4, after V lost 0 bases and J lost 4 bases. From germline, CDR1 is MNHEY and CDR2 SVGAGI. CDR3 sequence: CASSYSTGGRYNEQFF. In nucleotides, the CDR3 is TGTGCCAGCAGTTACTCAACAGGGGGCCGGTACAATGAGCAGTTCTTC.

CDR3 in DNA: TGTGCCAGCAGTTTGCCGTCTAGGACAGATACGCAGTATTTT. It codes for CASSLPSRTDTQYF. The J gene is TRBJ2-3, the V gene TRBV27, with D uncertain. Germline lookup yields CDR1 MNHEY and CDR2 SMNVEV (reference sequence). Trimming cost V 3 bases and J 3 bases, with 10 bases left between them. The CDR3 covers 14 residues.

V gene TRBV6-5 combines with J gene TRBJ2-2; unclear D gene. CDR1 is MNHEY, CDR2 SVGAGI, per germline. This CDR3 comprises 16 residues. Deletions cut 2 bases from V and 1 base from J, with 11 bases between. CDR3 amino acids: CASSYEWTGNTGELFF. CDR3 coding DNA: TGTGCCAGCAGTTACGAGTGGACGGGGAACACCGGGGAGCTGTTTTTT.

The CDR3 region is CASSPLGGRRDTQYF. The CDR3 DNA is TGTGCCAGCAGCCCCTTGGGGGGGCGAAGAGATACGCAGTATTTT. V gene TRBV9 combines with J gene TRBJ2-3, with D maybe TRBD2 (7 bases). This CDR3 has 15 amino acids. Trimming stripped 4 bases from V and 5 bases from J, with 17 bases between. Germline V gene lookup returns CDR1 SGDLS and CDR2 YYNGEE.

The gene calls are TRBV9 and TRBJ2-3; 7 nucleotides match TRBD1. CDR1 is SGDLS and CDR2 is YYNGEE in the germline V gene. CDR3 length equals 16 residues. The junction had 4 bases not matched to a gene; V was cut back by 0 bases and J by 0 bases. DNA of the CDR3: TGTGCCAGCAGCGTAGCTGAGGGGGCTAGCACAGATACGCAGTATTTT. It translates to CASSVAEGASTDTQYF.

CDR3 amino acids: CASSFADGNTIYF. The CDR3, as DNA: TGCGCCAGCAGCTTCGCGGACGGAAACACCATATATTTT. The chain carries TRBV5-1 and TRBJ1-3; D not certain. The CDR3 is made up of 13 amino acids. V gave up 2 bases and J gave up 4 bases, with 7 bases separating them. Germline loops: CDR1 SGHRS, CDR2 YFSETQ.

The chain is built from TRBV13 and TRBJ2-7; 8 nucleotides agree with TRBD2. The CDR3 is made up of 16 amino acids. CDR1 and CDR2 from the germline V gene are PRHDT and FYEKMQ (reference sequence). V was pared by 5 bases and J by 2 bases, with 11 bases of the junction left unmatched. In DNA form, the CDR3 reads TGTGCCAGCAGCCCAGGCGGAGCGGGGGAAGCCTACGAGCAGTACTTC. Protein sequence: CASSPGGAGEAYEQYF. Full variable domain (remainder filled in from reference TRBV13 and TRBJ2-7): AAGVIQSPRHLIKEKRETATLKCYPIPRHDTVYWYQQGPGQDPQFLISFYEKMQSDKGSIPDRFSAQQFSDYHSELNMSSLELGDSALYFCASSPGGAGEAYEQYFGPGTRLTVT.

This chain connects TRBV21-1 to TRBJ2-7. TRBV21-1 is described as a pseudogene. This CDR3 has 11 amino acids. CDR3 protein: CASSKNYEQYF. The CDR3 nucleotides read TGTGCCAGCAGCAAGAACTACGAGCAGTACTTC.

V is TRBV5-1 and J is TRBJ2-7; maybe TRBD1 (5 bases). Germline V CDR1 and CDR2: SGHRS, YFSETQ. CDR3 size: 15 residues. Trimming cost V 2 bases and J 4 bases, with 16 bases left between them. The CDR3 region has the DNA TGCGCCAGCAGCTTTGCGGCAGGGATGGAGTACGAGCAGTACTTC. This translates into CASSFAAGMEYEQYF.

This clone has a handful of counts. The chain combines TRBV19 with TRBJ1-2; 11 nucleotides match TRBD1. Germline-derived CDR1 and CDR2 are LNHDA and SQIVND (reference sequence). The CDR3 consists of 16 residues. Unmatched junction bases numbered 9, after V lost 5 bases and J lost 4 bases. The CDR3 nucleotides read TGTGCCAGTAGTTCTTGGACAGGGGGCCTACTCTATGGCTACACCTTC. Translation: CASSSWTGGLLYGYTF.

This chain connects TRBV5-1 to TRBJ1-2; D might be TRBD1 (6 bases). Germline assignment: CDR1 SGHRS and CDR2 YFSETQ. The V end was cut by 3 bases, the J end by 3 bases, with 15 bases between. The CDR3 spans 15 residues. The CDR3 sequence is CASSWDHRTDYGYTF. CDR3 DNA sequence: TGCGCCAGCAGCTGGGACCACCGGACAGACTATGGCTACACCTTC.

This clone came up once. The chain couples TRBV5-4 to TRBJ2-5; 10 bases are a match to TRBD1. In germline, CDR1 is SGHNT, CDR2 YYREEE (reference sequence). The CDR3 runs 13 residues. J was trimmed by 5 bases and V by 9 bases; bases with no gene match: 7. This CDR3 reads CATQTGGGETQYF. CDR3 coding DNA: TGTGCCACCCAGACAGGGGGCGGGGAGACCCAGTACTTC.

V is TRBV6-5 and J is TRBJ1-2, with unresolved D. Germline assignment: CDR1 MNHEY and CDR2 SVGAGI. V shed 2 bases and J shed 8 bases, with 9 bases lying between them. This CDR3 is 12 amino acids long. The CDR3 here is CASSYRGGGYTF. CDR3 coding DNA: TGTGCCAGCAGTTACCGCGGCGGCGGCTACACCTTC.

The chain has TRBV11-2 and TRBJ2-1; TRBD2 might be the D (6 bases). The CDR3 consists of 15 residues. Germline V gene data show CDR1 as SGHAT and CDR2 as FQNNGV. Trimming took 5 bases from V and 12 from J, leaving 23 bases between them. The CDR3, as DNA: TGTGCCAGCAGCATCGCCGATGGCCAAATCGGGGGGCAGTTCTTC. Translating it yields CASSIADGQIGGQFF.